Listed here is a single T cell receptor beta chain. What it binds is unknown. V was pared by 4 bases and J by 5 bases, with 9 bases of the junction left unmatched. The CDR3 is 15 amino acids. CDR1 MGHRA and CDR2 YSYEKL come from the germline V gene. Individual cDNA molecules carried attached unique molecular identifiers. TCRdb re-called the 5' RACE reads through MiXCR, storing one row per CDR3 protein. This sample has 70,000 to 90,000 distinct CDR3 sequences, with around 15% found just once. The record originates from a study of early T cells in non-severe SARS-CoV-2 infection. Overall study context: Chains from this unsorted whole-blood bulk RNA could not be paired. Broader study findings: VDJdb matching skewed toward anti-spike CD8 responses, missing private and CD4 specificities.

The receptor's source is an adult who was a healthcare worker with PCR-confirmed SARS-CoV-2 infection or an uninfected control (not recorded which). The chain combines TRBV4-1 with TRBJ2-5; 8 positions agree with TRBD1. The material sequenced was whole blood. CDR3 sequence reads: CASSPGQGRDETQYF. The CDR3 bases are TGCGCCAGCAGCCCCGGACAGGGAAGGGACGAGACCCAGTACTTC.